Below are 20 T cell receptor beta chains sequenced from a single sample in a study of T cell responses to AZD1222 COVID-19 vaccine. The repertoire was sequenced with immunoSEQ multiplex PCR; TCRdb's copy has only in-frame clones and lacks some. Of under 300,000 clones listed, 90% to 95% are singletons. This specimen consisted of peripheral blood, obtained on day 0 of AZD1222 vaccination. These receptors all come from an adult in good health.

As regards this clone: Its ends do not fully match the called genes, so a read error is possible. The rearrangement links TRBV28 to TRBJ2-7; TRBD1 matches at 9 bases. The germline V gene encodes CDR1 MDHEN and CDR2 SYDVKM. The CDR3 sequence is 11 residues long. The CDR3 reads CASSQTGGRDF. The CDR3, as DNA: TGTGCCAGCAGCCAAACAGGGGGCCGAGACTTC.

The J gene is TRBJ2-1, the V gene TRBV5-1; TRBD2 might be the D (7 bases). The CDR3 is made up of 15 amino acids. V lost 0 bases and J 9 bases, leaving 16 bases between the germline ends. CDR1 and CDR2 from the germline V gene are SGHRS and YFSETQ. DNA for the CDR3: TGCGCCAGCAGCTTGGCGGGGGGCCGTAAGGTTGAGCAGTTCTTC. This gives the protein CASSLAGGRKVEQFF.

The rearrangement joins TRBV5-6 to TRBJ2-7; no firm D call. Germline lookup yields CDR1 SGHDT and CDR2 YYEEEE. The CDR3 contains 13 residues. V was clipped by 4 bases and J by 2 bases, with 10 bases between them. The CDR3 loop is CASSVTEAYEQYF. For the CDR3, the DNA is TGTGCCAGCAGCGTAACAGAAGCCTACGAGCAGTACTTC.

The rearrangement uses TRBV30 and TRBJ2-7, with 7 bases matching TRBD2. The V segment lost 0 bases and the J segment 6 bases; nucleotides outside the gene matches: 2. Germline CDR1 GTSNPN, CDR2 SVGIG (reference sequence). CDR3 length equals 12 residues. CDR3 amino acids: CAWSVGGGEQYF. CDR3 DNA: TGTGCCTGGAGTGTAGGCGGGGGCGAGCAGTACTTC. The variable domain in full, with the rest retrieved from reference TRBV30 and TRBJ2-7, is SQTIHQWPATLVQPVGSPLSLECTVEGTSNPNLYWYRQAAGRGLQLLFYSVGIGQISSEVPQNLSASRPQDRQFILSSKKLLLSDSGFYLCAWSVGGGEQYFGPGTRLTVT.

The chain's CDR3 is CASSRRDVGEKGYTF. DNA for the CDR3: TGTGCCAGCAGCCGCCGGGACGTGGGGGAGAAGGGCTACACCTTC. The chain couples TRBV6-6 to TRBJ1-2; the D gene is possibly TRBD1 (5 bases). V lost 6 bases and J 8 bases, leaving 22 bases between the germline ends. The germline V gene has CDR1 MNHNY and CDR2 SVGAGI (reference sequence). The CDR3 loop spans 15 amino acids.

The chain uses TRBV28 and TRBJ2-7, with TRBD2 matching over 7 bases. With V trimmed by 6 bases and J by 9 bases, 14 bases remained unmatched. This CDR3 comprises 14 residues. CDR1 is MDHEN and CDR2 is SYDVKM in the germline V gene. CDR3 in DNA: TGTGCCAGCAGCCCCAGCGGGGCCCTTTGGAGGCAGTACTTC. This sequence encodes CASSPSGALWRQYF.

The chain combines TRBV19 with TRBJ1-2; no reliable D call. This CDR3 has 14 amino acids. The V end lost 6 bases, the J end lost 7 bases, and 18 bases lay between the germline ends. CDR1 LNHDA and CDR2 SQIVND come from the germline V gene (reference sequence). CDR3 protein: CASRFPGLRGGYTF. The CDR3, as DNA: TGTGCCAGTAGATTCCCCGGGCTTCGCGGTGGCTACACCTTC.

The chain uses TRBV6-5 and TRBJ1-2; the D gene is possibly TRBD1 (5 bases). The CDR3 extends over 12 amino acids. The V and J ends lost 8 bases and 8 bases respectively, with 15 bases between them. Germline loops: CDR1 MNHEY, CDR2 SVGAGI. The CDR3 sequence is CASRAGGQGYTF. The CDR3 coding sequence is TGTGCCAGCCGGGCCGGGGGTCAGGGCTACACCTTC.

J is TRBJ2-3 and V is TRBV7-2; D remains ambiguous. This CDR3 has 15 amino acids. V dropped 3 bases and J dropped 6 bases, with 16 bases sitting between them. Germline assignment: CDR1 SGHTA and CDR2 FQGNSA. The DNA of the CDR3 is TGTGCCAGCAGCTTCTACAACCTCCCGTCTGATACGCAGTATTTT. Residues: CASSFYNLPSDTQYF.

The rearrangement uses TRBV7-3 and TRBJ2-3, with 9 bases lining up with TRBD1. Trimming removed 5 bases from V and 6 bases from J; junction bases left unmatched: 9. The CDR3 is made up of 15 amino acids. Germline V CDR1 and CDR2: SGHTA, FQGTGA. The CDR3 spells CASSITGGAADTQYF. CDR3 sequence (DNA): TGTGCCAGCAGCATTACAGGGGGCGCGGCTGATACGCAGTATTTT.

This chain joins TRBV2 and TRBJ2-5; D may be TRBD2 (6 bases). Trimming stripped 0 bases from V and 1 base from J, with 6 bases between. This CDR3 contains 14 residues. Germline values: CDR1 SNHLY, CDR2 FYNNEI. CDR3 sequence: CASSEAAGQETQYF. In DNA, the CDR3 is TGTGCCAGCAGTGAAGCAGCGGGCCAAGAGACCCAGTACTTC.

V and J are TRBV4-1 and TRBJ2-7; D gene ambiguous. Germline CDR1 MGHRA, CDR2 YSYEKL. The ends were cut back, 2 bases at V and 2 bases at J, with 16 bases in the middle. There are 16 residues in the CDR3. The CDR3, as DNA: TGCGCCAGCAGCCAATCCGACGGCGCCCTTACCTACGAGCAGTACTTC. Translating it yields CASSQSDGALTYEQYF.

The chain uses TRBV28 and TRBJ1-4; 9 bases map to TRBD1. The CDR3 consists of 12 residues. Germline trimming cut 5 bases from V and 8 bases from J; bases unmatched to any gene: 0. Germline loops: CDR1 MDHEN, CDR2 SYDVKM. In nucleotides, the CDR3 is TGTGCCAGCAGTGGGACAGGGGAAAAACTGTTTTTT. Protein product: CASSGTGEKLFF.

The chain combines TRBV19 with TRBJ2-1, with 8 nucleotides matching TRBD2. Germline CDR1 reads LNHDA; CDR2 reads SQIVND (reference sequence). The V gene end was trimmed by 4 bases and the J gene end by 7 bases; junction bases not matched to a gene: 9. CDR3 length equals 15 residues. CDR3 in DNA: TGTGCCAGTAGTAGGCCAGCGGGGGAGAGGAATGAGCAGTTCTTC. Amino acid sequence: CASSRPAGERNEQFF.

DNA for the CDR3: TGTGCCAGCAGCTCAGCGGGATGGGATTACGAGCAGTACTTC. Encoded protein: CASSSAGWDYEQYF. The chain links TRBV7-2 to TRBJ2-7, with 7 nucleotides matching TRBD2. Per germline, CDR1 SGHTA and CDR2 FQGNSA. The CDR3 has 14 residues. The V and J ends lost 4 bases and 4 bases, in that order; junction bases with no gene match: 7.

The chain uses TRBV5-1 and TRBJ2-5, with 8 bases that match TRBD1. Germline CDR1 and CDR2: SGHRS and YFSETQ. Losses at the gene ends were 2 bases for V and 5 bases for J; bases not matched to a gene: 5. CDR3 length: 14 residues. The CDR3 coding sequence is TGCGCCAGCAGCTTCCCAGGGGGCGAGGAGACCCAGTACTTC. Protein: CASSFPGGEETQYF.

The chain employs TRBV9 and TRBJ1-1; a weak D match, TRBD1 (6 bases). Per the germline V gene, CDR1 is SGDLS and CDR2 is YYNGEE. V was clipped by 2 bases and J by 1 base, with 9 bases between them. The CDR3 contains 14 residues. The DNA of the CDR3 is TGTGCCAGCAGCGTGGGACATAGGAACACTGAAGCTTTCTTT. It encodes CASSVGHRNTEAFF.

This chain links TRBV16 with TRBJ2-7; tentatively, D is TRBD1 (5 bases). This CDR3 region has 14 residues. Germline CDR1 is KGHSY and CDR2 is FQNENV. V was cut by 3 bases and J by 2 bases, with 11 bases left in between. The CDR3: CASSQGLMPYEQYF. The CDR3 nucleotides are TGTGCCAGCAGCCAGGGGCTCATGCCCTACGAGCAGTACTTC. Full variable domain (rest looked up from reference TRBV16 and TRBJ2-7): GEEVAQTPKHLVRGEGQKAKLYCAPIKGHSYVFWYQQVLKNEFKFLISFQNENVFDETGMPKERFSAKCLPNSPCSLEIQATKLEDSAVYFCASSQGLMPYEQYFGPGTRLTVT.

The CDR3 DNA follows: TGTGCCAGCAGCCAACCTCAGACAGGAGGAGCCAAAAACATTCAGTACTTC. It translates to CASSQPQTGGAKNIQYF. The chain links TRBV4-2 to TRBJ2-4; tentatively, D is TRBD1 (6 bases). Germline V CDR1 and CDR2: LGHNA, YNFKEQ. This CDR3 comprises 17 residues. Deletions cut 2 bases from V and 0 bases from J, with 14 bases between.

The chain joins TRBV5-4 to TRBJ1-2; D call uncertain. Trimming shortened V by 2 bases and J by 0 bases, and 2 bases separated the two germline ends. The CDR3 runs to 12 residues. In germline, CDR1 is SGHNT, CDR2 YYREEE (reference sequence). Here the CDR3 DNA reads TGTGCCAGCAGCTTCCCTAACTATGGCTACACCTTC. Translating gives CASSFPNYGYTF.